A selection of T cell receptor beta chains follows, all from one sample in a study of blood T cells in healthy people across ages. TCRdb reanalysed the 5' RACE reads using MiXCR and keeps one entry per CDR3 protein. Among 600,000 or so distinct CDR3 sequences listed, 20% to 25% were seen once. The sequenced sample consisted of blood. The receptors were sampled from a man in his 70s in good health. Both conserved end residues are part of each CDR3. A D gene is named only where the DNA matches it firmly. Size is omitted from some rows. Given values are once, few, many or a class for expanded clones.

clone size: few; V gene: TRBV21-1; J gene: TRBJ2-3; D gene: -; CDR3 DNA: TGTGCCAGCAGTCCGGGACAGGATAGCACAGATACGCAGTATTTT; CDR3 protein: CASSPGQDSTDTQYF
clone size: many; V gene: TRBV12-3/TRBV12-4; J gene: TRBJ2-7; D gene: TRBD2; CDR3 DNA: TGTGCCAGCAGTCCCTGGACTAGCGGGGACCTTACCTACGAGCAGTACTTC; CDR3 protein: CASSPWTSGDLTYEQYF
clone size: few; V gene: TRBV10-3; J gene: TRBJ2-3; D gene: TRBD1; CDR3 DNA: TGTGCCATCAGTTACGGGACAGGAACAGATACGCAGTATTTT; CDR3 protein: CAISYGTGTDTQYF
clone size: many; V gene: TRBV14; J gene: TRBJ2-1; D gene: -; CDR3 DNA: TGTGCCAGCAGCCAAGCGTATGGTGAGGATTCCCTCAATGAGCAGTTCTTC; CDR3 protein: CASSQAYGEDSLNEQFF
clone size: -; V gene: TRBV6-6; J gene: TRBJ1-5; D gene: -; CDR3 DNA: TGTGCCAGCAGCCAGACACCAGGGTTTTCCAATCAGCCCCAGCATTTT; CDR3 protein: CASSQTPGFSNQPQHF
clone size: -; V gene: TRBV29-1; J gene: TRBJ1-5; D gene: -; CDR3 DNA: TGCAGCGTTGGAGGGGGAGATCAGCCCCAGCATTTT; CDR3 protein: CSVGGGDQPQHF
clone size: few; V gene: TRBV3-1; J gene: TRBJ2-1; D gene: TRBD2; CDR3 DNA: TGTGCCAGCAGCCAAAGGACTAGCTCCTACAATGAGCAGTTCTTC; CDR3 protein: CASSQRTSSYNEQFF
clone size: -; V gene: TRBV20-1; J gene: TRBJ2-7; D gene: -; CDR3 DNA: TGCAGTGCTAGAGATAGAATAGGGACACTCTCCGAGCAGTACTTC; CDR3 protein: CSARDRIGTLSEQYF
clone size: few; V gene: TRBV14; J gene: TRBJ1-5; D gene: TRBD1; CDR3 DNA: TGTGCCAGCAGCCAGACAGGGGTCAATCAGCCCCAGCATTTT; CDR3 protein: CASSQTGVNQPQHF
clone size: -; V gene: TRBV9; J gene: TRBJ2-7; D gene: TRBD2; CDR3 DNA: TGTGCCAGCAGCGTACGTGGGGGGGATTCGTACGAGCAGTACTTC; CDR3 protein: CASSVRGGDSYEQYF
clone size: few; V gene: TRBV3-1; J gene: TRBJ2-5; D gene: TRBD2; CDR3 DNA: TGCGCCAGCAGCCCTGGGACTAGCGGGAGCTCAGAGACCCAGTACTTC; CDR3 protein: CASSPGTSGSSETQYF
clone size: -; V gene: TRBV3-1; J gene: TRBJ2-3; D gene: -; CDR3 DNA: TGTGCCAGCAGCCCCGACCATAAAAGCACAGATACGCAGTATTTT; CDR3 protein: CASSPDHKSTDTQYF
clone size: -; V gene: TRBV6-6; J gene: TRBJ2-5; D gene: -; CDR3 DNA: TGTGCCAGCAGTTACTCGAATCAGTACTTTCAAGAGACCCAGTACTTC; CDR3 protein: CASSYSNQYFQETQYF
clone size: -; V gene: TRBV20-1; J gene: TRBJ1-2; D gene: TRBD1; CDR3 DNA: TGCAGTGCTAGAGAGCAGGGGGACTATGGCTACACCTTC; CDR3 protein: CSAREQGDYGYTF
clone size: -; V gene: TRBV3-1; J gene: TRBJ2-4; D gene: TRBD2; CDR3 DNA: TGTGCCAGCAGCCCAGATCGGTTGGGGCTAGCGGTAGCCAAAAACATTCAGTACTTC; CDR3 protein: CASSPDRLGLAVAKNIQYF
clone size: -; V gene: TRBV11-1; J gene: TRBJ2-1; D gene: TRBD2; CDR3 DNA: TGTGCCAGCAGCTCCGGACTAGCGGGAGCCCCGAGGGATGAGCAGTTCTTC; CDR3 protein: CASSSGLAGAPRDEQFF
clone size: -; V gene: TRBV19; J gene: TRBJ2-3; D gene: TRBD1; CDR3 DNA: TGTGCCAGTAAACCCGGGACCTGGGGGACAGGTACGCAGTATTTT; CDR3 protein: CASKPGTWGTGTQYF
clone size: -; V gene: TRBV28; J gene: TRBJ1-6; D gene: -; CDR3 DNA: TGTGCCAGCACCTCTAATAATTCACCCCTCCACTTT; CDR3 protein: CASTSNNSPLHF
clone size: few; V gene: TRBV25-1; J gene: TRBJ2-7; D gene: -; CDR3 DNA: TGTGCCAGCAGTAGACCTTCCCAAGTTTACGAGCAGTACTTC; CDR3 protein: CASSRPSQVYEQYF
clone size: few; V gene: TRBV6-9; J gene: TRBJ2-7; D gene: -; CDR3 DNA: TGTGCCAGCAGTTATTCTCCATGGTACGAGCAGTACTTC; CDR3 protein: CASSYSPWYEQYF
clone size: -; V gene: TRBV6-5; J gene: TRBJ2-7; D gene: TRBD2; CDR3 DNA: TGTGCCAGCTCTTGGACTAGAGCGTCGAGGGAGCAGTACTTC; CDR3 protein: CASSWTRASREQYF
clone size: many; V gene: TRBV7-3; J gene: TRBJ2-3; D gene: TRBD2; CDR3 DNA: TGTGCCAGCAGCCCACCAAGACTAGCGGGAGGGCCGGATACGCAGTATTTT; CDR3 protein: CASSPPRLAGGPDTQYF
clone size: many; V gene: TRBV7-9; J gene: TRBJ2-7; D gene: TRBD2; CDR3 DNA: TGTGCCAGCAGCCCCCTGACCGGGACTAGCTCCTACGAGCAGTACTTC; CDR3 protein: CASSPLTGTSSYEQYF
clone size: -; V gene: TRBV7-2; J gene: TRBJ1-5; D gene: -; CDR3 DNA: TGTGCCAGCAGCTTAGGTCGGGGCTTCGCCAATCAGCCCCAGCATTTT; CDR3 protein: CASSLGRGFANQPQHF
clone size: -; V gene: TRBV25-1; J gene: TRBJ1-4; D gene: -; CDR3 DNA: TGTGCCAGCAACGGGGCCCCAGGGGATGAAAAACTGTTTTTT; CDR3 protein: CASNGAPGDEKLFF
clone size: -; V gene: TRBV20-1; J gene: TRBJ1-5; D gene: TRBD1; CDR3 DNA: TGCAGTGCTCCTCCGGGACAGACAAATAGCAATCAGCCCCAGCATTTT; CDR3 protein: CSAPPGQTNSNQPQHF
clone size: few; V gene: TRBV3-1; J gene: TRBJ2-3; D gene: -; CDR3 DNA: TGTGCCAGCAGCCAATTCGCAGCAGATACGCAGTATTTT; CDR3 protein: CASSQFAADTQYF
clone size: -; V gene: TRBV15; J gene: TRBJ2-7; D gene: -; CDR3 DNA: TGTGCCACCAGCAGAGATCCCCAGGGGTCAACCTACGAGCAGTACTTC; CDR3 protein: CATSRDPQGSTYEQYF
clone size: -; V gene: TRBV6-2/TRBV6-3; J gene: TRBJ2-1; D gene: TRBD2; CDR3 DNA: TGTGCCAGCAGCCCTAGCGGGAAATCCTACAATGAGCAGTTCTTC; CDR3 protein: CASSPSGKSYNEQFF
clone size: once; V gene: TRBV19; J gene: TRBJ1-3; D gene: -; CDR3 DNA: TGTGCCAGTTCCACTGGCAGCTCTGGAAACACCATATATTTT; CDR3 protein: CASSTGSSGNTIYF
clone size: few; V gene: TRBV29-1; J gene: TRBJ2-7; D gene: -; CDR3 DNA: TGCAGCGTTCGGGTGCGGGATAGCTCCTACGAGCAGTACTTC; CDR3 protein: CSVRVRDSSYEQYF
clone size: -; V gene: TRBV7-7; J gene: TRBJ2-1; D gene: TRBD2; CDR3 DNA: TGTGCTAGCAGCTTAGGAGGAGCGGGAGGATACAATGAGCAGTTCTTC; CDR3 protein: CASSLGGAGGYNEQFF
clone size: many; V gene: TRBV7-8; J gene: TRBJ2-1; D gene: TRBD2; CDR3 DNA: TGTGCCAGCAGCTTACCGGCTAGCGGGACGGGTGAGCAGTTCTTC; CDR3 protein: CASSLPASGTGEQFF
clone size: -; V gene: TRBV20-1; J gene: TRBJ2-7; D gene: TRBD1; CDR3 DNA: TGCAGTGCTAGCCCCGGACAGGGTTACGAGCAGTACTTC; CDR3 protein: CSASPGQGYEQYF
clone size: few; V gene: TRBV20-1; J gene: TRBJ2-4; D gene: -; CDR3 DNA: TGCAGTGCTAGAGGGGGGTCGAACATTCAGTACTTC; CDR3 protein: CSARGGSNIQYF
clone size: few; V gene: TRBV5-6; J gene: TRBJ1-3; D gene: -; CDR3 DNA: TGTGCCAGCAGCTTTCTCGGTAGTGGAAACACCATATATTTT; CDR3 protein: CASSFLGSGNTIYF
clone size: -; V gene: TRBV6-2/TRBV6-3; J gene: TRBJ2-2; D gene: TRBD2; CDR3 DNA: TGTGCCAGCAGTTACTCGATGGCGCTAGCGGGAGAAAGGACCGGGGAGCTGTTTTTT; CDR3 protein: CASSYSMALAGERTGELFF
clone size: few; V gene: TRBV20-1; J gene: TRBJ2-1; D gene: TRBD2; CDR3 DNA: TGCAGTGCCCCTAGGACTAGCGGGAGGGTCCACAATGAGCAGTTCTTC; CDR3 protein: CSAPRTSGRVHNEQFF
clone size: -; V gene: TRBV7-9; J gene: TRBJ2-7; D gene: TRBD1; CDR3 DNA: TGTGCCAGCAGCGGGACGGACAGGGCCTACTACGAGCAGTACTTC; CDR3 protein: CASSGTDRAYYEQYF
clone size: few; V gene: TRBV12-5; J gene: TRBJ1-4; D gene: TRBD1; CDR3 DNA: TGTGCTAGTGGTTTGGTAGGGACAGGGCATGAAAAACTGTTTTTT; CDR3 protein: CASGLVGTGHEKLFF
clone size: -; V gene: TRBV15; J gene: TRBJ2-7; D gene: -; CDR3 DNA: TGTGCCACCAGCAGTGGGGATGTACCTCGGGAGCAGTACTTC; CDR3 protein: CATSSGDVPREQYF
clone size: -; V gene: TRBV25-1; J gene: TRBJ2-1; D gene: TRBD2; CDR3 DNA: TGTGCCAGCAGTGAGGCGCTAGCGGGAGACTACAATGAGCAGTTCTTC; CDR3 protein: CASSEALAGDYNEQFF
clone size: -; V gene: TRBV6-1; J gene: TRBJ2-7; D gene: TRBD2; CDR3 DNA: TGTGCCAGCAGAACGTCACTAGCGGGAGGTTACGAGCAGTACTTC; CDR3 protein: CASRTSLAGGYEQYF
clone size: -; V gene: TRBV2; J gene: TRBJ2-2; D gene: -; CDR3 DNA: TGTGCCAGCAGTTCTGTGGCAGGGGCCACCGGGGAGCTGTTTTTT; CDR3 protein: CASSSVAGATGELFF
clone size: -; V gene: TRBV6-2/TRBV6-3; J gene: TRBJ1-2; D gene: -; CDR3 DNA: TGTGCCAGCAGTTACGACAGGTCCCGCTATGGCTACACCTTC; CDR3 protein: CASSYDRSRYGYTF
clone size: -; V gene: TRBV12-3/TRBV12-4; J gene: TRBJ2-3; D gene: -; CDR3 DNA: TGTGCCAGCAGGGAGGCGGACACAGATACGCAGTATTTT; CDR3 protein: CASREADTDTQYF
clone size: many; V gene: TRBV20-1; J gene: TRBJ2-5; D gene: TRBD1; CDR3 DNA: TGCAGTGCTCGGACAGGGGCCCTGGAGACCCAGTACTTC; CDR3 protein: CSARTGALETQYF
clone size: -; V gene: TRBV14; J gene: TRBJ1-1; D gene: -; CDR3 DNA: TGTGCCAGCAGCCAAGGGGGACATCAAAACACTGAAGCTTTCTTT; CDR3 protein: CASSQGGHQNTEAFF
clone size: -; V gene: TRBV4-1; J gene: TRBJ2-4; D gene: -; CDR3 DNA: TGCGCCAGCAGCCAAGAAGTAAATCTTGAGGGCCGGAAAAACATTCAGTACTTC; CDR3 protein: CASSQEVNLEGRKNIQYF
clone size: -; V gene: TRBV5-1; J gene: TRBJ2-1; D gene: TRBD1; CDR3 DNA: TGCGCCAGCAGCTTAACGGGACAGGGTATCAATGAGCAGTTCTTC; CDR3 protein: CASSLTGQGINEQFF
clone size: -; V gene: TRBV12-3/TRBV12-4; J gene: TRBJ2-3; D gene: -; CDR3 DNA: TGTGCCAGCAGTTTAGCTACGGGGAGTGCAGATATGCAGTATTTT; CDR3 protein: CASSLATGSADMQYF
clone size: -; V gene: TRBV7-8; J gene: TRBJ2-3; D gene: TRBD2; CDR3 DNA: TGTGCCAGCAGCTTTGTAACTAGCGGCCGCACAGATACGCAGTATTTT; CDR3 protein: CASSFVTSGRTDTQYF